A single sample is the source of the 29 T cell receptor beta chains below, sequenced in a study of molecular identifiers for immune sequencing clone quantification. MiXCR, applied by TCRdb to the PCR reads, yields one record per CDR3 protein. The data contain 100,000 or so distinct CDR3 sequences, 30% to 45% of them singletons. Sequencing was done on a sample of naive CD8+ T cells from blood, with Jurkat cell RNA spiked in. Subset of the sample: FACS-sorted CD8+CD4-CCR7+CD45RA+ naive T cells. These receptors all come from a human donor in good health. Some libraries in this study had Jurkat cell RNA spiked in.

This chain connects TRBV6-2 or TRBV6-3 to TRBJ2-3; 7 nucleotides agree with TRBD2. The ends lost 7 bases at V and 3 bases at J; junction bases unmatched: 10. Germline V CDR1 and CDR2: MNHEY, SVGEGT. The CDR3 has 15 residues. The CDR3 loop is CASTTYPGGTDTQYF. CDR3 bases: TGTGCCAGCACCACGTATCCGGGAGGAACAGATACGCAGTATTTT.

The table lists this clonotype with many counts. The rearrangement links TRBV28 to TRBJ2-7, with 9 bases identical to TRBD2. This CDR3 spans 13 amino acids. CDR1 MDHEN and CDR2 SYDVKM come from the germline V gene. J gave up 6 bases and V 4 bases, and 4 bases lay outside the gene matches. CDR3 nucleotides: TGTGCCAGCAGTTCAGCGGGAGGCCGCGAGCAGTACTTC. Amino acids: CASSSAGGREQYF.

Concerning this clonotype: A single base separates this from a much larger clone, so it may be a read error. This chain uses TRBV6-5 with TRBJ2-1; maybe TRBD2 (6 bases). This CDR3 region has 13 residues. Per the germline V gene, CDR1 is MNHEY and CDR2 is SVGAGI. CDR3 residues: CASSYAVWRDLDF. The CDR3 DNA is TGTGCCAGCAGTTACGCCGTTTGGCGGGATCTGGACTTC.

This clonotype came up many times. The chain uses TRBV19 and TRBJ1-5; maybe TRBD1 (6 bases). V lost 3 bases, J lost 1 base, and 16 bases lay in between. Germline loops: CDR1 LNHDA, CDR2 SQIVND (reference sequence). The CDR3 spans 17 residues. The chain's CDR3 is CASSMVGGRGSNQPQHF. DNA for the CDR3: TGTGCCAGTAGTATGGTCGGGGGCAGGGGAAGCAATCAGCCCCAGCATTTT.

A remark on this clonotype: One end of the junction fails to match germline, which may point to a read error. The CDR3 protein is CATGSAGDPETQDF. The CDR3 DNA follows: TGTGCCACAGGGTCAGCGGGAGATCCGGAGACCCAGGACTTC. The rearrangement links TRBV9 to TRBJ2-5; 8 bases align to TRBD2. Germline CDR1 is SGDLS and CDR2 is YYNGEE. The length of the CDR3 is 14 residues.

The chain joins TRBV4-2 to TRBJ2-7; TRBD1 matches 8 bases. CDR1 is LGHNA and CDR2 is YNFKEQ in the germline V gene. This CDR3 region has 15 residues. V lost 5 bases, J lost 0 bases, and 6 bases stayed unmatched. The CDR3 protein is CASSGRQGISYEQYF. CDR3 DNA: TGTGCCAGCAGCGGGAGACAGGGGATCTCCTACGAGCAGTACTTC.

As for this clonotype: This could be a read error, since a much larger clone is one nucleotide away. The genes are TRBV7-9 and TRBJ1-1; D uncertain. Germline V gene data show CDR1 as SEHNR and CDR2 as FQNEAQ (reference sequence). This CDR3 is built from 15 residues. In DNA, the CDR3 is TGTGCCAGCAGCTTACCTTCGAGCCAGATGACTGGAGCTTTCTTT. Translating it yields CASSLPSSQMTGAFF.

With respect to this clonotype: A single base separates this from a much larger clone, so it may be a read error. Here the CDR3 DNA reads TGTGCCAGCAGCCCCGGACAGAAGAACACTGAAGCTTTCTTT. This gives the protein CASSPGQKNTEAFF. The genes are TRBV4-2 and TRBJ1-1; tentatively, D is TRBD1 (6 bases). Germline assignment: CDR1 LGHNA and CDR2 YNFKEQ. CDR3 length: 14 amino acids. V was cut by 4 bases and J by 1 base, with 10 bases left in between.

The V and J genes are TRBV2 and TRBJ2-7; TRBD1 might be the D (5 bases). The CDR3 runs to 11 residues. The V gene lost 7 bases and the J gene lost 6 bases, with 10 bases spanning the gap. In germline, CDR1 is SNHLY, CDR2 FYNNEI. The CDR3 DNA follows: TGTGCCAGCATTACAGGTAGCGAGCAGTACTTC. Amino acid sequence: CASITGSEQYF.

Notes on this clonotype: This sequence may be a read error, since a much larger clone differs from it by one base. The chain has TRBV9 and TRBJ1-4; 8 bases agree with TRBD1. CDR1 is SGDLS, CDR2 YYNGEE, per germline. The CDR3 spans 14 residues. The CDR3 region is CASSPGGWGEKLIF. As DNA, the CDR3 is TGTGCCAGCAGCCCAGGGGGCTGGGGTGAAAAACTGATTTTT.

The V and J genes are TRBV6-5 and TRBJ2-7; TRBD1 aligns across 8 bases. Germline V gene data show CDR1 as MNHEY and CDR2 as SVGAGI. CDR3 length: 14 amino acids. The V gene end was trimmed by 5 bases and the J gene end by 4 bases; junction bases not matched to a gene: 7. The CDR3 protein is CASSNRDRRYEQYF. Written as DNA, the CDR3 is TGTGCCAGCAGTAACCGGGACAGGAGGTACGAGCAGTACTTC.

Points on this clonotype: An end of the junction differs from the germline gene, which may be a read error. The chain carries TRBV12-3 or TRBV12-4 and TRBJ2-7; 8 bases align to TRBD2. There are 14 residues in the CDR3. The CDR3 bases are TGTGCCAGCAGTTTACAAGCGGGGGCCTACGAGCAGAACTTC. It encodes CASSLQAGAYEQNF.

A note on this clonotype: Lacking the conserved final phenylalanine or tryptophan, this CDR3 likely reflects a read error. No DNA is shown, since the ends of the CDR3 on it are uncertain; the CDR3 is the one TCRdb lists. This chain connects TRBV7-2 to TRBJ2-5; the table's D gene call, TRBD1, was not cross checked with the DNA. The germline V gene has CDR1 SGHTA and CDR2 FQGNSA. Termini included, the CDR3 measures 16 amino acids. The CDR3 sequence is CASSPRPLYSQETRYI.

This clonotype was found a few times. This chain uses TRBV10-3 with TRBJ2-7; no reliable D call. Trimming took off 6 bases at V and 0 bases at J, with 12 bases between the two ends. The CDR3 runs 14 residues. Germline assignment: CDR1 ENHRY and CDR2 SYGVKD. The CDR3 region has the DNA TGTGCCATCAGATCGGTGGGCCGCTCCTACGAGCAGTACTTC. Encoded protein: CAIRSVGRSYEQYF.

This clonotype has only a few counts. A much larger clone lies one base from this, so it may be a read error. The chain combines TRBV29-1 with TRBJ2-7, with 7 bases lining up with TRBD1. CDR1 is SQVTM and CDR2 is ANQGSEA in the germline V gene. The CDR3 is 13 amino acids. CDR3 protein: CSAGNRGSCEQYF. The CDR3 coding sequence is TGCAGCGCGGGAAACAGGGGATCCTGCGAGCAGTACTTC.

About this clonotype: Germline and junction disagree at one end, which may indicate a read error. This chain connects TRBV28 to TRBJ1-3; unclear D gene. The CDR3 runs 15 residues. Germline CDR1 is MDHEN and CDR2 is SYDVKM. The CDR3 reads CASSGSQDFGNAIYF. In DNA form, the CDR3 reads TGTGCCAGCAGTGGTTCCCAGGATTTTGGAAACGCCATATATTTT.

This chain uses TRBV29-1 with TRBJ2-7; D remains unclear. Germline values: CDR1 SQVTM, CDR2 ANQGSEA. CDR3 length equals 11 residues. With 4 bases removed from V and 3 bases from J, the gap between germline ends came to 7 bases. This chain's CDR3 is CSVVVLYEQYF. The CDR3, as DNA: TGCAGCGTTGTAGTCCTCTACGAGCAGTACTTC.

This clonotype was seen just once. This clone may be a read error of a much larger clone one base away. This chain uses TRBV12-3 or TRBV12-4 with TRBJ1-1; no definite D call. The CDR3 is 16 amino acids. CDR3 sequence reads: CASSDDLREGGTEALF. The CDR3 coding sequence is TGTGCCAGCAGTGACGACCTAAGGGAGGGCGGCACTGAAGCTCTCTTT.

The chain links TRBV11-2 to TRBJ2-2; the D call may be TRBD1 or TRBD2 (5 bases each). The CDR3 sequence is 15 residues long. Germline CDR1 SGHAT, CDR2 FQNNGV. The germline V and J ends were trimmed by 2 bases and 5 bases, with 12 bases remaining between them. The CDR3, as DNA: TGTGCCAGCAGCTTACGAGGGGTCAGGACCGGGGAGCTGTTTTTT. Translation: CASSLRGVRTGELFF.

Worth noting for this clonotype: With a much larger clone just one base away, this may be a read error. CDR3 in DNA: TGTGCCAGCAGCATTCGCTGGCTAGACCTCACAGATACGCAGTATTTT. It translates to CASSIRWLDLTDTQYF. The rearrangement joins TRBV7-2 to TRBJ2-3; no clear D gene. Germline-derived CDR1 and CDR2 are SGHTA and FQGNSA. The CDR3 runs to 16 residues. The V end was cut by 5 bases, the J end by 2 bases, with 17 bases between.

This clonotype was observed once. A much larger clone lies a single base off, so this may be a read error. This chain connects TRBV29-1 to TRBJ2-7; possibly TRBD1 or TRBD2 for D (5 bases each). The germline V gene has CDR1 SQVTM and CDR2 ANQGSEA. The CDR3 has 14 residues. DNA of the CDR3: TGCAGCGTCGTACCGGGACCACTGGGCTACGAGCATTACTTC. Residues: CSVVPGPLGYEHYF.

As for this clonotype: One end of the junction does not line up with germline, which may come from a read error. The J gene is TRBJ2-3, the V gene TRBV6-2 or TRBV6-3; D is unresolved. The CDR3 runs to 10 residues. Looked up from germline, CDR1 is MNHEY and CDR2 is SVGEGT. The CDR3 coding sequence is TGTGCCAGCGGCCCCCTAGGGCAGAATTTT. Protein: CASGPLGQNF.

The V gene is TRBV27, the J gene TRBJ1-6; D gene unclear. Deletions cut 5 bases from V and 2 bases from J, with 10 bases between. CDR1 and CDR2 (germline): MNHEY, SMNVEV (reference sequence). The length of the CDR3 is 15 residues. The CDR3 region is CASSMRIPYNSPLHF. In nucleotides, the CDR3 is TGTGCCAGCAGTATGAGGATCCCCTATAATTCACCCCTCCACTTT.

Of note for this clonotype: The conserved closing phenylalanine or tryptophan is absent in this CDR3, likely reflecting a read error. The chain uses TRBV20-1 and TRBJ2-7; D possibly corresponds to TRBD1 (5 bases). The CDR3 totals 13 residues. Trimming shortened V by 3 bases and J by 2 bases, and 11 bases separated the two germline ends. Germline lookup yields CDR1 DFQATT and CDR2 SNEGSKA (reference sequence). Here the CDR3 reads CSARGRATYEQYL. As DNA, the CDR3 is TGCAGTGCTAGGGGCAGGGCCACCTACGAGCAGTACCTC.

The table lists this clonotype with a count of one. This CDR3 is missing its conserved last phenylalanine or tryptophan, likely due to a read error. The chain uses TRBV20-1 and TRBJ2-7; D possibly matches TRBD1 or TRBD2 (6 bases each). Trimming cost V 2 bases and J 2 bases, with 10 bases left between them. This CDR3 has 13 residues. From germline, CDR1 is DFQATT and CDR2 SNEGSKA (reference sequence). The CDR3: CSARWGAPYEQYY. As DNA, the CDR3 is TGCAGTGCTAGATGGGGGGCTCCCTACGAGCAGTACTAC.

This clonotype appeared a few times. This chain joins TRBV7-6 and TRBJ2-5, with 7 bases matching TRBD2. Germline V gene data show CDR1 as SGHVS and CDR2 as FNYEAQ. The CDR3 consists of 17 residues. The V segment lost 3 bases and the J segment 1 base; nucleotides outside the gene matches: 11. The CDR3: CASSFPLVGGTQETQYF. The CDR3 DNA reads as TGTGCCAGCAGCTTTCCCCTCGTCGGGGGGACCCAAGAGACCCAGTACTTC.

This clonotype was detected ten times or more. This chain uses TRBV7-9 with TRBJ2-2; D is uncertain. Trimming stripped 7 bases from V and 3 bases from J, with 0 bases between. Per the germline V gene, CDR1 is SEHNR and CDR2 is FQNEAQ (reference sequence). This CDR3 contains 10 residues. The CDR3 loop is CASNTGELFF. CDR3 DNA sequence: TGTGCCAGCAACACCGGGGAGCTGTTTTTT. The variable domain in full, completed from reference TRBV7-9 and TRBJ2-2, reads DTGVSQNPRHKITKRGQNVTFRCDPISEHNRLYWYRQTLGQGPEFLTYFQNEAQLEKSRLLSDRFSAERPKGSFSTLEIQRTEQGDSAMYLCASNTGELFFGEGSRLTVL.

This clonotype was counted ten times or more. This chain connects TRBV2 to TRBJ2-5, with 8 bases that match TRBD1. Germline V gene sequence: CDR1 SNHLY, CDR2 FYNNEI. This CDR3 is built from 17 residues. The trim removed 5 bases at V and 0 bases at J, leaving 11 bases unmatched. CDR3 bases: TGTGCCAGCAGTCTTTGGTGGAGACAGGGGCACCAAGAGACCCAGTACTTC. It translates to CASSLWWRQGHQETQYF.

V and J are TRBV11-2 and TRBJ2-7; D might be TRBD1 or TRBD2, each matching 5 bases. Germline V gene data show CDR1 as SGHAT and CDR2 as FQNNGV. This CDR3 contains 15 residues. V was shortened by 0 bases and J by 4 bases, with 13 bases between the two germline ends. This CDR3 is CASSLEGRPVYEQYF. As DNA, the CDR3 is TGTGCCAGCAGCTTAGAGGGACGGCCCGTTTACGAGCAGTACTTC.